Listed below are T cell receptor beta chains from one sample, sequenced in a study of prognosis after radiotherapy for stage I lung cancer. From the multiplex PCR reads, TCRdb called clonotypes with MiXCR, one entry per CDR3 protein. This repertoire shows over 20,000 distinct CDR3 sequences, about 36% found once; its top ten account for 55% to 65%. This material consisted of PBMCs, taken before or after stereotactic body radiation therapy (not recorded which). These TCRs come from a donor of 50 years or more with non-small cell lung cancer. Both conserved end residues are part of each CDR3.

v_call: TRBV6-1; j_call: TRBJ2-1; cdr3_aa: CASVVGLAGGPSYNEQFF
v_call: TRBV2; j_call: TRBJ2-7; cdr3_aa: CASRTSVSDTWDF
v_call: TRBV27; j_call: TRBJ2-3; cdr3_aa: CASSPEGAGVSIDTQYF
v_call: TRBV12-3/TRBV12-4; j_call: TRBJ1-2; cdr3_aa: CASSFSDSGSYTF
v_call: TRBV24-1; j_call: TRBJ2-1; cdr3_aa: CATSDPTPPLYNEQFF
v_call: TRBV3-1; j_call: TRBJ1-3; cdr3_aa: CASSQRVGFSGNTIYF
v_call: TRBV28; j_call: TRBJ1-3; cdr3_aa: CASSMIHRLTGNTIYF
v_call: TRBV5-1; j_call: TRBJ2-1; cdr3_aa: CASSLYLAEPYNEQFF
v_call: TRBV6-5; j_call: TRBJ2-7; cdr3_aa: CASSYGQSYEQYF
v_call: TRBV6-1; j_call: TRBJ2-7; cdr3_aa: CASSNGLAGGSEQYF
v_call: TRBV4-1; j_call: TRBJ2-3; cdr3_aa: CASSQPGQGMDTQYF